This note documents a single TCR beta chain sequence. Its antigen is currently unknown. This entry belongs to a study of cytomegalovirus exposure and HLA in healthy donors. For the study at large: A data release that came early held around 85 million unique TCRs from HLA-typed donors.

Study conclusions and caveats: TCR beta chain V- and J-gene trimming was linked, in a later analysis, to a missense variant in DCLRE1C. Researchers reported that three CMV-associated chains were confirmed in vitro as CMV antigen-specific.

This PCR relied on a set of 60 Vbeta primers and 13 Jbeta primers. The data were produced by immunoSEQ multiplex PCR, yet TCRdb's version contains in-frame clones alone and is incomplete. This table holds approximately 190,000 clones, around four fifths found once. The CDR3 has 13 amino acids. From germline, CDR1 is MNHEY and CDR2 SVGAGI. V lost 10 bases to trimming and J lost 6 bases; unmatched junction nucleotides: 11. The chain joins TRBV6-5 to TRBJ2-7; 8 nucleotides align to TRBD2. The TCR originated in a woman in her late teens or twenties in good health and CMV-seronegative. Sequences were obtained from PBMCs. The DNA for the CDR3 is TGTGCCACCATGAAAAGCGGGAGTTTCGAGCAGTACTTC. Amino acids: CATMKSGSFEQYF.